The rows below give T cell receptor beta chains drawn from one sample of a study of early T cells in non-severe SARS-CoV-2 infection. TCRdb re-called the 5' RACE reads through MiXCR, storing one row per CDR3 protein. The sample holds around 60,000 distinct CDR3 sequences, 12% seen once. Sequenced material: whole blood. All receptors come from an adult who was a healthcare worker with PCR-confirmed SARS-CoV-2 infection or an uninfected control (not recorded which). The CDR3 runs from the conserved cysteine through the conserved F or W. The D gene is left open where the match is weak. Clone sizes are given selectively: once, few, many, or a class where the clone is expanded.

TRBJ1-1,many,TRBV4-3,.,CASSQDPQGRAEAFF,TGCGCCAGCAGCCAAGACCCTCAGGGGAGGGCGGAAGCTTTCTTT
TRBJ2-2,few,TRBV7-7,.,CASSLGLGQGTGELFF,TGTGCTAGCAGCTTAGGTCTGGGCCAGGGCACCGGGGAGCTGTTTTTT
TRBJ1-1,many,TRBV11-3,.,CASSQRQPNTEAFF,TGTGCCAGCAGCCAAAGACAGCCGAACACTGAAGCTTTCTTT
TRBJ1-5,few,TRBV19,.,CASSIAGGQPQHF,TGTGCCAGTAGTATAGCGGGGGGCCAGCCCCAGCATTTT
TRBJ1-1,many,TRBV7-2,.,CASSPPTEFNTEAFF,TGTGCCAGCAGCCCACCTACAGAGTTTAACACTGAAGCTTTCTTT
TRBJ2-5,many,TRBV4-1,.,CASSLIRNDQETQYF,TGCGCCAGCAGCCTTATAAGGAACGACCAAGAGACCCAGTACTTC
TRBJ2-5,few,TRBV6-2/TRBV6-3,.,CASSRWQAETQYF,TGTGCCAGCAGCCGGTGGCAGGCGGAGACCCAGTACTTC
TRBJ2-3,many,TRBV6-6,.,CASSPLGTDTQYF,TGTGCCAGCAGCCCGTTAGGGACAGATACGCAGTATTTT
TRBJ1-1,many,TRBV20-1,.,CSARDRGEAEAFF,TGCAGTGCTAGAGATCGCGGTGAGGCTGAAGCTTTCTTT
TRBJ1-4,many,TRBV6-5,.,CASTRQNEKLFF,TGTGCCAGCACTAGACAGAATGAAAAACTGTTTTTT
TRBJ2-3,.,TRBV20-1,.,CSASFQTEQGPWRTDTQYF,TGCAGTGCTAGTTTTCAGACTGAACAGGGTCCTTGGCGGACAGATACGCAGTATTTT
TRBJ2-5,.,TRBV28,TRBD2,CASTEVGGTNQETQYF,TGTGCCAGCACCGAGGTTGGAGGGACTAACCAAGAGACCCAGTACTTC
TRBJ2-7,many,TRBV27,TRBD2,CASSLGPSGRAAYEQYF,TGTGCCAGCAGTTTAGGGCCTAGCGGGAGGGCTGCGTACGAGCAGTACTTC
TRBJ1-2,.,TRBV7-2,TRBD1,CASSSSGTDNYGYTF,TGTGCCAGCAGCTCCTCCGGGACAGATAACTATGGCTACACCTTC
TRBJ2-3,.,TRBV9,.,CASSVRVLRTDTQYF,TGTGCCAGCAGCGTACGTGTTTTGAGGACAGATACGCAGTATTTT
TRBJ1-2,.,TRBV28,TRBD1,CASSSGTGFYGYTF,TGTGCCAGCAGTTCCGGGACAGGGTTCTATGGCTACACCTTC
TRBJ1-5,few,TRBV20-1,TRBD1,CSARSTGVGNQPQHF,TGCAGTGCTAGATCCACAGGGGTAGGGAATCAGCCCCAGCATTTT
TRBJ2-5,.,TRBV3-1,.,CASSQGWGTQETQYF,TGTGCCAGCAGCCAAGGATGGGGGACCCAAGAGACCCAGTACTTC